This T cell receptor beta chain was found in a study of blood T cell repertoires in COVID-19. Across the study: From the United States, Italy and Spain came samples of acute and convalescent COVID-19. Sample material is recorded as cDNA or gDNA derived from T cells, B-cell-depleted T cells, or PBMCs.

In the original workflow: Amplified reference gene primers provided the basis for estimating nucleated cell counts. Some clones are missing from TCRdb's copy, which holds only in-frame ones; the method was immunoSEQ multiplex PCR. V and J calls and clone size come straight from that table; D and trimming were deduced from the DNA. The repertoire includes 150,000 to 200,000 clones, 80% to 95% of them detected once, and nearly 0.55% sits in the top ten. The V and J ends lost 8 bases and 0 bases, in that order; junction bases with no gene match: 7. The germline gives CDR1 LNHDA, CDR2 SQIVND (reference sequence). The CDR3 extends over 17 amino acids.

This receptor was identified in a man in his fifties with acute or convalescent COVID-19. The specimen was peripheral blood. The gene calls are TRBV19 and TRBJ2-6; 10 bases fit TRBD1. CDR3 DNA: TGTGCCAGTCGATCCGGGACAGGGGTCTCTGGGGCCAACGTCCTGACTTTC. Encoded protein: CASRSGTGVSGANVLTF. Based on the CDR3 plus reference TRBV19 and TRBJ2-6, the full variable domain is DGGITQSPKYLFRKEGQNVTLSCEQNLNHDAMYWYRQDPGQGLRLIYYSQIVNDFQKGDIAEGYSVSREKKESFPLTVTSAQKNPTAFYLCASRSGTGVSGANVLTFGAGSRLTVL.